This T cell receptor beta chain was sequenced for a study of cytomegalovirus exposure and HLA in healthy donors. Points from the study as a whole: Among TCR beta chains, those listed as cytomegalovirus-associated numbered around 180. Later analysis identified a missense DCLRE1C variant that was linked to TCR beta V- and J-gene trimming. In an earlier analysis, productive rearrangement rates for most beta V segments clustered near 87% or 30%.

Primers for the PCR totalled 60 Vbeta and 13 Jbeta. Assay: immunoSEQ multiplex PCR; the TCRdb copy retains only in-frame clones and omits some. The sample shows about 58,000 clones, and more than 2% sits with its ten largest clones. From germline, CDR1 is SNHLY and CDR2 FYNNEI. The CDR3 contains 14 residues. Trimming at V came to 7 bases and at J to 0 bases, leaving 3 bases not matched to a gene. As regards this clone: Its target is unknown.

The specimen was PBMCs. The clonotype was recovered from a woman aged 18 to 35 in good health and CMV-seronegative. This chain connects TRBV2 to TRBJ2-3; TRBD2 matches 8 bases. In nucleotides, the CDR3 is TGTGCCAGCAACGGCGGGGGGAGCACAGATACGCAGTATTTT. Its protein product is CASNGGGSTDTQYF.